A selection of T cell receptor beta chains follows, all from one sample in a study of blood T cell repertoires in COVID-19. Profiling relied on immunoSEQ multiplex PCR, and the TCRdb table lists in-frame clones only, not all of them. The sample lists approximately 450,000 clones, roughly nine tenths seen once, with around 1.8% in the top ten. The sequenced material came from PBMCs or T cells enriched from blood (not recorded which). Receptors were obtained from a woman between 18 and 29 years old with acute COVID-19. Each CDR3 is given with its conserved first and last residue. D genes are given only for firm matches. The size field is filled for only some rows; it gives once, few, many or a size class.

j_call clone_size v_call d_call cdr3_aa cdr3_nt
TRBJ2-2 . TRBV7-2 TRBD1 CASSRGTGHSTGELFF TGTGCCAGCAGCCGCGGGACAGGGCACTCCACCGGGGAGCTGTTTTTT
TRBJ2-7 . TRBV7-6 TRBD2 CASSLFSGGAYEQYF TGTGCCAGCAGCTTATTTAGCGGGGGGGCGTACGAGCAGTACTTC
TRBJ2-3 . TRBV7-2 TRBD2 CASSLGTRGRTDTQYF TGTGCCAGCAGCTTAGGGACTAGAGGCCGCACAGATACGCAGTATTTT
TRBJ1-3 . TRBV9 . CASSVRGAEGNTIYF TGTGCCAGCAGCGTTCGGGGGGCTGAAGGAAACACCATATATTTT
TRBJ1-2 . TRBV28 . CASSFVRRGGYTF TGTGCCAGCAGTTTCGTAAGGCGGGGTGGCTACACCTTC
TRBJ1-1 . TRBV21-1 . CASSKAAGNTEAFF TGTGCCAGCAGCAAAGCGGCGGGGAACACTGAAGCTTTCTTT
TRBJ1-1 . TRBV7-2 . CASSFFVANTEAFF TGTGCCAGCAGCTTTTTTGTGGCAAACACTGAAGCTTTCTTT
TRBJ2-1 . TRBV14 . CASSRRPGASYNEQFF TGTGCCAGCAGCCGTAGACCGGGAGCCTCCTACAATGAGCAGTTCTTC
TRBJ1-5 . TRBV6-6 TRBD1 CASSRYANDRGNQPQHF TGTGCCAGCAGTCGCTACGCCAACGACAGGGGCAATCAGCCCCAGCATTTT
TRBJ1-4 . TRBV18 TRBD1 CASSHGQGGEKLFF TGTGCCAGCTCACACGGACAGGGAGGTGAAAAACTGTTTTTT
TRBJ2-5 . TRBV7-9 TRBD1 CASSEGARETQYF TGTGCCAGCTCAGAGGGGGCAAGAGAGACCCAGTACTTC
TRBJ1-1 few TRBV11-2 . CASSDLGGFTEAFF TGTGCCAGCAGCGATCTCGGGGGTTTCACTGAAGCTTTCTTT
TRBJ1-1 . TRBV21-1 . CASSKVATGENTEAFF TGTGCCAGCAGCAAAGTGGCGACAGGGGAAAACACTGAAGCTTTCTTT
TRBJ1-5 . TRBV7-2 . CASSLGGIQPQHF TGTGCCAGCAGCTTAGGAGGTATTCAGCCCCAGCATTTT
TRBJ2-2 . TRBV7-9 . CASSLIYRNTGELFF TGTGCCAGCAGCTTAATATACAGGAACACCGGGGAGCTGTTTTTT
TRBJ1-2 . TRBV6-1 TRBD1 CASSELWGQSEEGYTF TGTGCCAGCAGTGAATTATGGGGACAGAGCGAGGAAGGCTACACCTTC
TRBJ2-1 . TRBV30 TRBD2 CAWRGGLAVLNEQFF TGTGCCTGGAGAGGCGGACTAGCGGTTCTCAATGAGCAGTTCTTC
TRBJ1-2 . TRBV11-3 TRBD1 CASSLTSVGQPGVPPIF TGTGCCAGCAGCTTAACGTCCGTGGGACAGCCGGGTGTCCCCCCCATCTTC
TRBJ1-1 . TRBV3-1/TRBV3-2 . CASSPRAVRTEAFF TGTGCCAGCAGCCCCAGGGCGGTGAGAACTGAAGCTTTCTTT
TRBJ2-1 . TRBV3-1/TRBV3-2 TRBD1 CASSQDPGGSEQFF TGTGCCAGCAGCCAAGATCCAGGGGGAAGTGAGCAGTTCTTC
TRBJ2-7 . TRBV27 . CASSFWDSRYEQYF TGTGCCAGCAGTTTTTGGGACTCCCGCTACGAGCAGTACTTC
TRBJ1-5 . TRBV6-2/TRBV6-3 TRBD1 CASSYGAGGQGINQPQHF TGTGCCAGCAGTTATGGGGCGGGGGGACAGGGCATCAATCAGCCCCAGCATTTT
TRBJ2-1 . TRBV7-9 TRBD1 CPQGAGWSDMESEQFF TGTCCCCAGGGGGCGGGATGGAGCGACATGGAAAGTGAGCAGTTCTTC
TRBJ2-7 . TRBV5-1 . CASSLEQGFYEQYF TGCGCCAGCAGCTTGGAACAGGGTTTCTACGAGCAGTACTTC
TRBJ1-1 . TRBV7-9 . CASSLTTSTEGTEAFF TGTGCCAGCAGCCTAACTACTTCGACTGAGGGCACTGAAGCTTTCTTT
TRBJ2-5 . TRBV10-3 . CATALEETQYF TGTGCCACCGCCTTAGAAGAGACCCAGTACTTC
TRBJ2-1 . TRBV4-2 TRBD1 CASSQKGGQGNIEQFF TGTGCCAGCAGCCAAAAGGGGGGACAGGGAAACATTGAGCAGTTCTTC
TRBJ2-2 . TRBV19 TRBD2 CASSTTSGSAGELFF TGTGCCAGTAGTACGACTAGCGGGAGTGCCGGGGAGCTGTTTTTT
TRBJ2-5 . TRBV5-6 TRBD2 CASVLSGRASSPQYF TGTGCCAGCGTTTTGAGCGGGAGGGCCTCTTCCCCCCAGTACTTC
TRBJ1-4 many TRBV4-3 . CASSQDGRPPGLFF TGCGCCAGCAGCCAAGATGGGAGGCCGCCCGGACTGTTTTTT
TRBJ2-2 . TRBV4-3 TRBD1 CASSQGTGSTGELFF TGCGCCAGCAGCCAAGGGACAGGGAGCACCGGGGAGCTGTTTTTT
TRBJ1-4 . TRBV4-1 . CASSRKGRERNEKLFF TGCGCCAGCAGCCGCAAGGGTAGGGAGCGTAATGAAAAACTGTTTTTT
TRBJ1-5 once TRBV13 . CASSTNNQPQHF TGTGCCAGCAGCACAAACAATCAGCCCCAGCATTTT
TRBJ2-7 . TRBV10-1 . CASSPGDAQGREQYF TGCGCCAGCAGTCCGGGGGATGCGCAGGGTCGCGAGCAGTACTTC
TRBJ2-3 . TRBV28 TRBD1 CASRGDRGSTDTQYF TGTGCCAGCAGAGGGGACAGGGGGAGCACAGATACGCAGTATTTT
TRBJ2-7 . TRBV7-6 TRBD2 CASSPTTSGSSYEQYF TGTGCCAGCAGCCCGACGACTAGCGGGAGCTCCTACGAGCAGTACTTC
TRBJ2-7 once TRBV7-9 TRBD2 CASSLASGANYEQYF TGTGCCAGCAGCTTAGCTAGCGGGGCTAACTACGAGCAGTACTTC
TRBJ2-7 . TRBV28 . CASSYPADPFYEQYF TGTGCCAGCAGTTATCCAGCGGACCCCTTCTACGAGCAGTACTTC
TRBJ1-5 . TRBV11-3 . CASSGGPCGNQPQHF TGTGCCAGCAGCGGGGGCCCATGTGGGAATCAGCCCCAGCATTTT
TRBJ2-5 . TRBV10-3 . CAISESGGQETQYF TGTGCCATCAGTGAGTCCGGGGGCCAAGAGACCCAGTACTTC
TRBJ2-7 . TRBV28 . CASTLATLSYEQYF TGTGCCAGCACTCTAGCGACACTCTCCTACGAGCAGTACTTC
TRBJ2-1 . TRBV19 TRBD1 CASSMGTRGQVFYNEQFF TGTGCCAGTAGTATGGGAACTCGCGGACAGGTATTTTACAATGAGCAGTTCTTC
TRBJ2-7 . TRBV28 TRBD1 CASSLRQGYEQYF TGTGCCAGCAGTTTAAGACAGGGCTACGAGCAGTACTTC
TRBJ2-7 . TRBV25-1 . CASSELRDFSYEQYF TGTGCCAGCAGTGAATTAAGGGACTTCTCCTACGAGCAGTACTTC
TRBJ2-5 . TRBV10-1 TRBD1 CASSARGSETQYF TGCGCCAGCAGTGCCAGGGGGTCGGAGACCCAGTACTTC
TRBJ2-3 . TRBV10-3 . CAIKRPSTDTQYF TGTGCCATCAAGCGGCCGAGCACAGATACGCAGTATTTT
TRBJ1-1 . TRBV9 . CASSATGNAEAFF TGTGCCAGCAGCGCGACAGGTAACGCTGAAGCTTTCTTT
TRBJ2-3 . TRBV7-6 TRBD2 CASSLEVGGGRSTDTQYF TGTGCCAGCAGCTTAGAGGTCGGGGGCGGGAGGAGCACAGATACGCAGTATTTT
TRBJ1-1 . TRBV27 TRBD1 CASSGTVNTEAFF TGTGCCAGCAGCGGGACAGTGAACACTGAAGCTTTCTTT
TRBJ2-1 . TRBV9 . CASSVSYRVSGNEQFF TGTGCCAGCAGCGTTTCCTACAGGGTTTCGGGCAATGAGCAGTTCTTC
TRBJ1-2 . TRBV28 TRBD1 CASRRTGQGDGYTF TGTGCCAGCAGACGGACAGGGCAGGGCGATGGCTACACCTTC
TRBJ1-2 . TRBV29-1 . CSVEGTVPNYGYTF TGCAGCGTTGAAGGGACAGTCCCTAACTATGGCTACACCTTC
TRBJ1-1 . TRBV12-3/TRBV12-4 . CASSSSGPTEAFF TGTGCCAGCAGTTCCTCTGGCCCTACTGAAGCTTTCTTT